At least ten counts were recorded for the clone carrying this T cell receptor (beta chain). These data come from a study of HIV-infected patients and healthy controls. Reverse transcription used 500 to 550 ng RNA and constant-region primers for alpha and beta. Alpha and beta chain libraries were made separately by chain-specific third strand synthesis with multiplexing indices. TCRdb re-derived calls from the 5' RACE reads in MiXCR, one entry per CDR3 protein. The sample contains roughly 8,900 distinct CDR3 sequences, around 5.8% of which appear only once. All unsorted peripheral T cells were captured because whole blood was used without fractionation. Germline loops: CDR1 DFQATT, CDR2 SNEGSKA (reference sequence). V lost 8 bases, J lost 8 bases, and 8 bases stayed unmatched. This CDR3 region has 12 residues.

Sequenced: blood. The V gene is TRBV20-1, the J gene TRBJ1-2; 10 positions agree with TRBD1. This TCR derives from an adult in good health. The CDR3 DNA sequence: TGCAGTACCAAGGACAGGGGGTTGGGCTACACCTTC. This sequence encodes CSTKDRGLGYTF.